The source of this TCR beta chain is a study of post-analysis software for immune sequencing data. Overall study context: Relapsing-remitting, secondary progressive and progressive-relapsing multiple sclerosis were all included among the disease courses. Study-wide findings and caveats: When compared against controls, multiple sclerosis patients showed significantly lower normalized Chao1 diversity. A handful of TRBV segments occurring more often in patients than controls included TRBV5-6, TRBV5-1 and TRBV20-1. Co-batched samples clustered tightly together by F measure.

TCR beta cDNA libraries had unique molecular identifiers. The yield from about 1 to 10 million T cells was around 500,000 cDNA molecules in total. Via MiXCR, TCRdb re-called the PCR reads, giving one row per CDR3 protein. The table shows hundreds of thousands of distinct CDR3 sequences, with 53% occurring only once. Note on this clonotype: Its matching antigen is unknown.

The CDR3 sequence is 15 residues long. Looked up from germline, CDR1 is SGHTA and CDR2 is FQGTGA. V lost 5 bases and J lost 7, with 15 bases in between. This chain joins TRBV7-3 and TRBJ1-6; D remains unclear. Sequencing input: blood. This sequence originates from a girl between 10 and 17 years old with multiple sclerosis. The CDR3 DNA follows: TGTGCCAGCAGCCAACGTATCCAACCGAATTCACCCCTCCACTTT. This encodes CASSQRIQPNSPLHF.